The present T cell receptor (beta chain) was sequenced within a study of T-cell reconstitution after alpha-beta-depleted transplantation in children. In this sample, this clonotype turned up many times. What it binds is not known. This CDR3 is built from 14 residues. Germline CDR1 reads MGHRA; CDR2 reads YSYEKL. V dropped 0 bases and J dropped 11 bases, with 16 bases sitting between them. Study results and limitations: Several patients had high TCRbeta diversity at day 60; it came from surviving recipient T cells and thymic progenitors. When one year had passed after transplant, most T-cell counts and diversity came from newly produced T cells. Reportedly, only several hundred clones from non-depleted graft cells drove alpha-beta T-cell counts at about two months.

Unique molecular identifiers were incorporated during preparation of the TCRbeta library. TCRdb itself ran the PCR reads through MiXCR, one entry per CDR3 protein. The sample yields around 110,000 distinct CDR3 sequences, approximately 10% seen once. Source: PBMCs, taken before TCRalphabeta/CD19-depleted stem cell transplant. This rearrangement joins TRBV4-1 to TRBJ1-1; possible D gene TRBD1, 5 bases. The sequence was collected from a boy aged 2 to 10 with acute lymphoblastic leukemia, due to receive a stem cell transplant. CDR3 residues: CASSQDRRGYGAFF. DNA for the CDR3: TGCGCCAGCAGCCAAGACAGGAGGGGATACGGGGCTTTCTTT.